The clone carrying this TCR beta chain appeared a few times. Its target is not known. These data originate in a study of T cell repertoires in cytomegalovirus infection. Study-level information: Both a matching HLA type and CMV infection were indicated by public TCR beta signatures.

Germline CDR1 reads MNHNS; CDR2 reads SASEGT. The CDR3 length is 15 residues. Trimming at V came to 5 bases and at J to 2 bases, leaving 5 bases not matched to a gene. TCRdb processed the reads anew with MiXCR; each CDR3 protein has one entry. Among about 920,000 distinct CDR3 sequences listed, approximately 30% were seen once. The chain recombines TRBV6-1 with TRBJ2-4, with 8 bases lining up with TRBD2. The specimen comprised cultured CD8+ T cells from PBMCs, sampled from culture after CMV antigen stimulation. The clonotype was recovered from a human donor in good health (CMV status not recorded). Some clones in this sample may be carry-over from other donors' samples. The CDR3 protein is CASSLSGGTKNIQYF. CDR3 sequence (DNA): TGTGCCAGCAGTCTCAGCGGGGGCACCAAAAACATTCAGTACTTC.